These 3 T cell receptor beta chains came from one sample sequenced in a study of blood T cell repertoires in COVID-19. Assay used: immunoSEQ multiplex PCR; TCRdb lists only in-frame clones, some missing. The sample holds 180,000 or so clones, about 85% seen once. The sample was peripheral blood. These receptors were collected from a woman in her fifties or sixties with acute or convalescent COVID-19.

The V and J genes are TRBV19 and TRBJ2-7, with D unclear. Germline-derived CDR1 and CDR2 are LNHDA and SQIVND (reference sequence). This CDR3 has 14 residues. V was clipped by 1 base and J by 0 bases, with 7 bases between them. This CDR3 is CASSIGMSSYEQYF. In DNA form, the CDR3 reads TGTGCCAGTAGTATAGGTATGAGCTCCTACGAGCAGTACTTC.

The table lists this clone with a count of one. The chain recombines TRBV5-5 with TRBJ2-5, with D possibly TRBD1 on 6 matching bases. CDR3 length: 18 residues. The V gene's germline CDR1 is SGHKS and CDR2 YYEKEE (reference sequence). V was shortened by 0 bases and J by 1 base, with 19 bases between the two germline ends. This CDR3 is CASSLDGGQWVLQETQYF. The CDR3 nucleotides read TGTGCCAGCAGCTTGGATGGCGGACAGTGGGTTCTCCAAGAGACCCAGTACTTC.

The CDR3 protein is CSASRQGDVAKNIQYF. DNA for the CDR3: TGCAGTGCTAGTAGACAGGGGGATGTAGCCAAAAACATTCAGTACTTC. The chain is built from TRBV20-1 and TRBJ2-4, with TRBD1 identical over 9 bases. CDR3 length: 16 residues. CDR1 and CDR2 from the germline V gene are DFQATT and SNEGSKA (reference sequence). With 3 bases clipped from V and 0 bases from J, the junction kept 6 bases outside the gene matches.